This T cell receptor beta chain derives from a study of control samples from healthy donors and cancer patients. V lost 4 bases and J lost 3; bases outside the gene matches: 11. This CDR3 has 17 residues. The germline V gene encodes CDR1 SGHRS and CDR2 YFSETQ. The protocol was immunoSEQ multiplex PCR, while the TCRdb copy is restricted to in-frame clones and leaves out a portion. This table has about 170,000 clones, around nine tenths appearing once. What was sequenced was blood. The V and J genes are TRBV5-1 and TRBJ2-2; 8 nucleotides agree with TRBD2. The sequence was obtained from a woman aged 25 to 45 in good health. The CDR3 reads CASSLQREGRDTGELFF. For the CDR3, the DNA is TGCGCCAGCAGCCTCCAACGGGAGGGGCGAGACACCGGGGAGCTGTTTTTT.